This T cell receptor beta chain was identified during a study of cytomegalovirus exposure and HLA in healthy donors. Broader study findings: Later genetic work tied a missense DCLRE1C variant to beta-chain V and J trimming.

The CDR3 is 16 amino acids. Between the trimmed V and J ends, which lost 1 base and 5 bases, there was a span of 17 bases. The germline CDR1 and CDR2 sequences are SGHTA and FQGNSA. Use of 60 Vbeta and 13 Jbeta primers characterized the PCR. Method: immunoSEQ multiplex PCR; TCRdb's copy keeps in-frame clones and lacks some. The sample shows about 140,000 clones, 70% to 80% of them seen only once. Details on this clone: Its specificity is unknown.

Every donor was a healthy person donating bone marrow. The chain recombines TRBV7-2 with TRBJ1-2; TRBD1 is a possible D gene (6 bases). Sample: PBMCs. The receptor comes from a young man in good health and CMV-seronegative. The CDR3 nucleotides read TGTGCCAGCAGCTTAGAGGGACAACCTGGGGAGTATGGCTACACCTTC. Translated: CASSLEGQPGEYGYTF.